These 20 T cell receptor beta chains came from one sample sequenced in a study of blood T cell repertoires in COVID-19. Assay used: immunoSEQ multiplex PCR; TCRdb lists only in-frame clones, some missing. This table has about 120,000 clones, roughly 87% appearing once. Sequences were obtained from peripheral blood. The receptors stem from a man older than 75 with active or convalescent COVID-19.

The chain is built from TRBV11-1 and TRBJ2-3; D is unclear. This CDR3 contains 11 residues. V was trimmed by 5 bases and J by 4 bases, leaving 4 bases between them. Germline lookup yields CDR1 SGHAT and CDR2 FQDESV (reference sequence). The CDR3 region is CASSRADTQYF. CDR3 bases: TGTGCCAGCAGCCGCGCAGATACGCAGTATTTT.

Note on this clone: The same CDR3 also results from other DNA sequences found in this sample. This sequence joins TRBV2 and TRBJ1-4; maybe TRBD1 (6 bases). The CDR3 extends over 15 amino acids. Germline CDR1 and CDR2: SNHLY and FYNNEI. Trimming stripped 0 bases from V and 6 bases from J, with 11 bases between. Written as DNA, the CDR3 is TGTGCCAGCAGTGAAGCGGGGCAGGGGTATGAAAAACTGTTTTTT. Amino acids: CASSEAGQGYEKLFF.

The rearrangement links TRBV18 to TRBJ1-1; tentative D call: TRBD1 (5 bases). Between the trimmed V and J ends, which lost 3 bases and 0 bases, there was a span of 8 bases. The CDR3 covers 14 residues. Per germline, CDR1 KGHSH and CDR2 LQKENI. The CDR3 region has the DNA TGTGCCAGCTCACCGGGGGGAATGAACACTGAAGCTTTCTTT. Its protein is CASSPGGMNTEAFF.

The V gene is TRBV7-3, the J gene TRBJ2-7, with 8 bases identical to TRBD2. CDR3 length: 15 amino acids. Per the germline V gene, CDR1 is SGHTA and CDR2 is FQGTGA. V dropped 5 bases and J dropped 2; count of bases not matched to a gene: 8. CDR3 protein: CASSALAGETYEQYF. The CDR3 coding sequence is TGTGCCAGCAGCGCCCTAGCGGGTGAAACCTACGAGCAGTACTTC.

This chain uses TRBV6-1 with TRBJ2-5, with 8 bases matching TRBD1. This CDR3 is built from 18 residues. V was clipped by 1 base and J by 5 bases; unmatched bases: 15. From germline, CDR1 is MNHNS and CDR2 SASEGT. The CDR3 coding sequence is TGTGCCAGCAGTGAAGACGTGGGGCAGGGGGCGATTAGGGAGACCCAGTACTTC. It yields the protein CASSEDVGQGAIRETQYF.

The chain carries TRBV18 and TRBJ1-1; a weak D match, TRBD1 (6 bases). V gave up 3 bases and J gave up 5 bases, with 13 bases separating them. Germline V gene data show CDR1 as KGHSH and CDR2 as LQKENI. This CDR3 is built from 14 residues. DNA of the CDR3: TGTGCCAGCTCACCTAACACAGGGAGTACTGAAGCTTTCTTT. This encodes CASSPNTGSTEAFF.

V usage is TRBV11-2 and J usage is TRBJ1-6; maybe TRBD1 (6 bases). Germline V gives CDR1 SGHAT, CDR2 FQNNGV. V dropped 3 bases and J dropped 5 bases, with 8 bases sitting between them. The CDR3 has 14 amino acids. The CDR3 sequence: CASSLYRDNSPLHF. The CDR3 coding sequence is TGTGCCAGCAGCTTGTACAGGGATAATTCACCCCTCCACTTT.

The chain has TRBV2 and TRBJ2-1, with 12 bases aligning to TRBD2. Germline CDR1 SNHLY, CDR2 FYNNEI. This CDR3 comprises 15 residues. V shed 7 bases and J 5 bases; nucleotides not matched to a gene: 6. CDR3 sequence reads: CASKTSGSGDNEQFF. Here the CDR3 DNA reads TGTGCCAGCAAGACTAGCGGGAGTGGTGACAATGAGCAGTTCTTC.

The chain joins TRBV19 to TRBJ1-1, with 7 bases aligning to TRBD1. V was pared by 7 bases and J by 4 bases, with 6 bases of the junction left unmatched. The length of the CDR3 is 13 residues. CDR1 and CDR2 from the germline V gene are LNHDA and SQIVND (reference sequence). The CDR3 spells CASNLYRGTEAFF. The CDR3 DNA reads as TGTGCCAGTAATTTATACAGGGGCACTGAAGCTTTCTTT.

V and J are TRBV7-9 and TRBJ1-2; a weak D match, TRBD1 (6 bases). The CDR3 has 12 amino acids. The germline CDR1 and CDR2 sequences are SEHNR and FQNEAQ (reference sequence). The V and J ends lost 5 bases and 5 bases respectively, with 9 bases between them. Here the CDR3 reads CASSLGQYGYTF. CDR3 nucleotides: TGTGCCAGCAGCCTCGGACAGTATGGCTACACCTTC.

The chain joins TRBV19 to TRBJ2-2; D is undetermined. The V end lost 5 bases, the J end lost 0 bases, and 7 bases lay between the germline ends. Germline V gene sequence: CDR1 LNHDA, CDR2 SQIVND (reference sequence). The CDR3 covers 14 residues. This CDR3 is CASSVQTNTGELFF. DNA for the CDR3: TGTGCCAGTAGTGTACAGACGAACACCGGGGAGCTGTTTTTT.

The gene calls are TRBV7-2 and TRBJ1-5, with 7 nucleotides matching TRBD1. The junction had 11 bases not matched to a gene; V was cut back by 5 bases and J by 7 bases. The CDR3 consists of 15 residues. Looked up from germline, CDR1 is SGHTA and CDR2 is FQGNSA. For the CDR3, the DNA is TGTGCCAGCAGCCGCGACAGGGATCCGTCCCAGCCCCAGCATTTT. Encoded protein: CASSRDRDPSQPQHF.

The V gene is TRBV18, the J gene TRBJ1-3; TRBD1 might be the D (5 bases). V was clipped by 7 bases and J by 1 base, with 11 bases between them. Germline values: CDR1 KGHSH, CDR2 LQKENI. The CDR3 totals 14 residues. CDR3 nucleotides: TGTGCCAGCTTGGAGGGGCTATCTGGAAACACCATATATTTT. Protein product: CASLEGLSGNTIYF.

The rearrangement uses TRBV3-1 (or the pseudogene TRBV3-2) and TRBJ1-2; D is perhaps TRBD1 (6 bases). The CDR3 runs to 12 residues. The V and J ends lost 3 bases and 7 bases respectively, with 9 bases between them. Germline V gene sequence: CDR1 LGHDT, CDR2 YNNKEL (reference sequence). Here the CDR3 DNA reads TGTGCCAGCAGCCAGGGAGGGGGTGGCTACACCTTC. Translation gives CASSQGGGGYTF.

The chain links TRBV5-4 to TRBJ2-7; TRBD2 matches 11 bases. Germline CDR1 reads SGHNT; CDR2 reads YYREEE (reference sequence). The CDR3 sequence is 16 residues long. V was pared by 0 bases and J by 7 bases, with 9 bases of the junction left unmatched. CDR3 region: CASSLELAGAAGEQYF. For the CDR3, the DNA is TGTGCCAGCAGCTTGGAACTAGCGGGAGCCGCGGGGGAGCAGTACTTC.

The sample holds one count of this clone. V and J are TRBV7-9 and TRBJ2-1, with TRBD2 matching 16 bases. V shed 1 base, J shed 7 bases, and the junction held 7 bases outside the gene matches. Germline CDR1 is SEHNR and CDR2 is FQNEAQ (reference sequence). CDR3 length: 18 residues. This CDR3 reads CASSLVGTSGRVRNEQFF. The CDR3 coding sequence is TGTGCCAGCAGCTTAGTAGGGACTAGCGGGAGGGTTCGGAATGAGCAGTTCTTC.

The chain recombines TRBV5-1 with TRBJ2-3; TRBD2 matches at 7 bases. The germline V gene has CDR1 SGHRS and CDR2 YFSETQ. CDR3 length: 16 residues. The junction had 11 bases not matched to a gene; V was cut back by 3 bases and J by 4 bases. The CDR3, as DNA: TGCGCCAGCAGCTCGCCCTTAAGCACTAGCGCAGATACGCAGTATTTT. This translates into CASSSPLSTSADTQYF.

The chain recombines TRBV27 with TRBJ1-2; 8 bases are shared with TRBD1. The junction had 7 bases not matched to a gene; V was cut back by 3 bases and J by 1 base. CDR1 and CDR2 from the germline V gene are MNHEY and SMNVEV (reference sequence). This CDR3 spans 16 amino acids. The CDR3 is CASSFDRGGFNYGYTF. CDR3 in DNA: TGTGCCAGCAGTTTTGACAGGGGAGGGTTTAACTATGGCTACACCTTC.

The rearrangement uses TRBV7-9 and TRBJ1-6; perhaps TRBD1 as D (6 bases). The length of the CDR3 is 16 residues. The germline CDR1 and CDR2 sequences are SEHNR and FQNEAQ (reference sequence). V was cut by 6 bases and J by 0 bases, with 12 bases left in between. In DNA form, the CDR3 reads TGTGCCAGCAGTGGGGACATTAGCTCCTATAATTCACCCCTCCACTTT. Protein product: CASSGDISSYNSPLHF.

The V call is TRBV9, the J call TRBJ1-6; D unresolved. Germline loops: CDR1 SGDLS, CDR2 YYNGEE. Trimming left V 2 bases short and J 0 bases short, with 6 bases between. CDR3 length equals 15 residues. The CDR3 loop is CASSVTGSYNSPLHF. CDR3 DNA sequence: TGTGCCAGCAGCGTCACCGGCTCCTATAATTCACCCCTCCACTTT.